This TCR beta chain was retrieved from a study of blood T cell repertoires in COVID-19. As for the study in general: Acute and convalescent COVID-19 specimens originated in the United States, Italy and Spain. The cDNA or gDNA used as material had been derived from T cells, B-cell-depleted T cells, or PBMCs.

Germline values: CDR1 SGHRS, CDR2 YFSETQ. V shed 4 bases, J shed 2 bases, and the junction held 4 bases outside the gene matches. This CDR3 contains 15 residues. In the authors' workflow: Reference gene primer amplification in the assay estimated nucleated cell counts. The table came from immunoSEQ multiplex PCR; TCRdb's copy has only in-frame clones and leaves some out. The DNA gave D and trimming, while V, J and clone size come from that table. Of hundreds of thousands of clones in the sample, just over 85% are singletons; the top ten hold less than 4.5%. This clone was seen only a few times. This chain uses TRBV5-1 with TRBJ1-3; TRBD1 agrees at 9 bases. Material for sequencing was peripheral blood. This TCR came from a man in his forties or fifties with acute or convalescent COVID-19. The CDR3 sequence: CASSPGQGPGNTIYF. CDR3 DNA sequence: TGCGCCAGCAGCCCGGGACAGGGCCCTGGAAACACCATATATTTT. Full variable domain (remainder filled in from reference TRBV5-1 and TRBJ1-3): KAGVTQTPRYLIKTRGQQVTLSCSPISGHRSVSWYQQTPGQGLQFLFEYFSETQRNKGNFPGRFSGRQFSNSRSEMNVSTLELGDSALYLCASSPGQGPGNTIYFGEGSWLTVV.